The 8 T cell receptor beta chains below all came from one sample that was sequenced in a study of T cell responses to AZD1222 COVID-19 vaccine. TCRdb's copy holds only in-frame clones and misses some; the assay was immunoSEQ multiplex PCR. The data contain roughly 150,000 clones, 80% to 95% of them singletons. The sequences come from peripheral blood, collected on day 0 of AZD1222 vaccination. All receptors come from an adult in good health.

The chain uses TRBV30 and TRBJ2-1; 9 nucleotides line up with TRBD2. V shed 0 bases, J shed 9 bases, and the junction held 3 bases outside the gene matches. The germline CDR1 and CDR2 sequences are GTSNPN and SVGIG (reference sequence). The CDR3 has 13 residues. The CDR3 region has the DNA TGTGCCTGGAGTGTGGGACTAGCAGCTGAGCAGTTCTTC. It codes for CAWSVGLAAEQFF. The variable domain in full, with the rest retrieved from reference TRBV30 and TRBJ2-1, is SQTIHQWPATLVQPVGSPLSLECTVEGTSNPNLYWYRQAAGRGLQLLFYSVGIGQISSEVPQNLSASRPQDRQFILSSKKLLLSDSGFYLCAWSVGLAAEQFFGPGTRLTVL.

The chain uses TRBV19 and TRBJ2-2, with no clear D. V dropped 4 bases and J dropped 5 bases, with 8 bases sitting between them. Germline CDR1 LNHDA, CDR2 SQIVND (reference sequence). The CDR3 length is 13 residues. This CDR3 reads CASSNLATGELFF. The CDR3 region has the DNA TGTGCCAGTAGTAACCTTGCGACCGGGGAGCTGTTTTTT.

This chain joins TRBV7-2 and TRBJ1-2, with a tentative D call TRBD1 (5 bases). Trimming shortened V by 3 bases and J by 4 bases, and 18 bases separated the two germline ends. In germline, CDR1 is SGHTA, CDR2 FQGNSA. CDR3 length equals 16 residues. CDR3 nucleotide sequence: TGTGCCAGCAGCTTCCCGACAGAGCCCTCCGGCTATGGCTACACCTTC. Translated: CASSFPTEPSGYGYTF.

The rearrangement joins TRBV3-1 (or the pseudogene TRBV3-2) to TRBJ2-5, with 10 nucleotides matching TRBD2. J was trimmed by 2 bases and V by 2 bases; bases with no gene match: 2. The CDR3 extends over 15 amino acids. Germline V gives CDR1 LGHDT, CDR2 YNNKEL (reference sequence). CDR3 nucleotides: TGTGCCAGCAGCCAACCACTAGCGGGGCAAGAGACCCAGTACTTC. It encodes CASSQPLAGQETQYF.

This chain joins TRBV7-2 and TRBJ2-1; 9 nucleotides align to TRBD2. Per the germline V gene, CDR1 is SGHTA and CDR2 is FQGNSA. Trimming at V came to 5 bases and at J to 6 bases, leaving 5 bases not matched to a gene. CDR3 length: 14 residues. The CDR3 bases are TGTGCCAGCAGCCTGGGACTAGCTTCCAATGAGCAGTTCTTC. It translates to CASSLGLASNEQFF.

The chain carries TRBV7-9 and TRBJ1-3; D gene uncertain. Germline V gives CDR1 SEHNR, CDR2 FQNEAQ (reference sequence). The germline V and J ends were trimmed by 0 bases and 0 bases, with 9 bases remaining between them. The CDR3 runs 16 residues. The CDR3 DNA reads TGTGCCAGCAGCTTAGCCAGGCCCAGCTCTGGAAACACCATATATTTT. It codes for CASSLARPSSGNTIYF.

The gene calls are TRBV6-5 and TRBJ2-1; the match to TRBD1 covers 7 bases. The junction had 10 bases not matched to a gene; V was cut back by 5 bases and J by 9 bases. Germline CDR1 is MNHEY and CDR2 is SVGAGI. The CDR3 extends over 14 amino acids. The CDR3 DNA follows: TGTGCCAGCAGTCTCGGGACAGTTACAATTGAGCAGTTCTTC. It translates to CASSLGTVTIEQFF.

The chain is built from TRBV30 and TRBJ1-2; the D is unclear. V dropped 8 bases and J dropped 6 bases, with 4 bases sitting between them. This CDR3 has 8 residues. CDR1 and CDR2 (germline): GTSNPN, SVGIG (reference sequence). CDR3 protein: CATHGYTF. The CDR3 DNA reads TGTGCCACCCATGGCTACACCTTC.